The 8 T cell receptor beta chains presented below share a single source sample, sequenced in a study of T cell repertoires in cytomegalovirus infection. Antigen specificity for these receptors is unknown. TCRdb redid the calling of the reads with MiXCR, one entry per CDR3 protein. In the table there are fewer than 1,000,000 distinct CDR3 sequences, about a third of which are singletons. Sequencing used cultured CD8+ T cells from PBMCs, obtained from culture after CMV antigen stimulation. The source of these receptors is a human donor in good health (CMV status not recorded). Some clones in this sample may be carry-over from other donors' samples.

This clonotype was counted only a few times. In nucleotides, the CDR3 is TGTGCCAGTAGTCCATTCTATTCTCAGCCCCAGCATTTT. The encoded protein is CASSPFYSQPQHF. The genes are TRBV19 and TRBJ1-5, with D unclear. The ends were cut back, 5 bases at V and 6 bases at J, with 11 bases in the middle. This CDR3 is built from 13 residues. The germline V gene encodes CDR1 LNHDA and CDR2 SQIVND (reference sequence).

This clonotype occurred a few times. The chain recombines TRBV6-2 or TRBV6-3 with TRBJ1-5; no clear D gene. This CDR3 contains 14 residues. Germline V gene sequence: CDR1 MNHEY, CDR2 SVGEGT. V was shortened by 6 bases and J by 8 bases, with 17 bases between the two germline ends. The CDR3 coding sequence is TGTGCCAGCAGACCGGCTATAGTAAGTGAGCCCCAGCATTTT. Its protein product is CASRPAIVSEPQHF.

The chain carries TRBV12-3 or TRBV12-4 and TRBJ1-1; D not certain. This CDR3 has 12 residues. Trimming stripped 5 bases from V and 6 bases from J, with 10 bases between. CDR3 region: CASSLPAAEAFF. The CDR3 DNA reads TGTGCCAGCAGTCTCCCTGCCGCTGAAGCTTTCTTT.

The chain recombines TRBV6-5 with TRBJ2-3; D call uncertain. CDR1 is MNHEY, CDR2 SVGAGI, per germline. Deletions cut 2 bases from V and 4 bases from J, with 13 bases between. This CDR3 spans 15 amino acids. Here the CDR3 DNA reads TGTGCCAGCAGTTACGGCGTACCCGAAGCAGATACGCAGTATTTT. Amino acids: CASSYGVPEADTQYF.

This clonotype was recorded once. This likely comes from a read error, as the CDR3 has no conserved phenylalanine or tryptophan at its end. The CDR3 nucleotides are TGTGCCAGCAGCCTGGGACTGTACCAAGAGACCCAGTACTCC. The encoded protein is CASSLGLYQETQYS. The rearrangement joins TRBV5-5 to TRBJ2-5, with D maybe TRBD2 (6 bases). Looked up from germline, CDR1 is SGHKS and CDR2 is YYEKEE (reference sequence). The V end lost 4 bases, the J end lost 0 bases, and 10 bases lay between the germline ends. The CDR3 loop spans 14 amino acids.

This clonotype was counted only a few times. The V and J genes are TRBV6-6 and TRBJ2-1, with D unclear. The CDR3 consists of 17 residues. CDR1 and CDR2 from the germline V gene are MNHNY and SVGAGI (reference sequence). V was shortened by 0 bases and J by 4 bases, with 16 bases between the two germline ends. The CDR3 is CASSYSILVAEYNEQFF. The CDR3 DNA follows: TGTGCCAGCAGTTACTCGATACTGGTGGCCGAGTACAATGAGCAGTTCTTC.

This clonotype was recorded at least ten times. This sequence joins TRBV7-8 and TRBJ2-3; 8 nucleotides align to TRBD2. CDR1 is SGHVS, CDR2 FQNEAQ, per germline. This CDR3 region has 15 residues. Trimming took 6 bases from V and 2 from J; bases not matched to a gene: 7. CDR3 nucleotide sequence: TGTGCCAGCAGAAGAGCGGGGGCCACCACAGATACGCAGTATTTT. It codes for CASRRAGATTDTQYF.

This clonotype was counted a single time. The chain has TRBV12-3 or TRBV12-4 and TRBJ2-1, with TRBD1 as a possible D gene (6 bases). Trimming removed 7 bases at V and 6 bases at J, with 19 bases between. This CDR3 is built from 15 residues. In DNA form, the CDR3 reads TGTGCCAGCACCTCGTCAGGGGCCTTAGGCAATGAGCAGTTCTTC. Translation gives CASTSSGALGNEQFF.